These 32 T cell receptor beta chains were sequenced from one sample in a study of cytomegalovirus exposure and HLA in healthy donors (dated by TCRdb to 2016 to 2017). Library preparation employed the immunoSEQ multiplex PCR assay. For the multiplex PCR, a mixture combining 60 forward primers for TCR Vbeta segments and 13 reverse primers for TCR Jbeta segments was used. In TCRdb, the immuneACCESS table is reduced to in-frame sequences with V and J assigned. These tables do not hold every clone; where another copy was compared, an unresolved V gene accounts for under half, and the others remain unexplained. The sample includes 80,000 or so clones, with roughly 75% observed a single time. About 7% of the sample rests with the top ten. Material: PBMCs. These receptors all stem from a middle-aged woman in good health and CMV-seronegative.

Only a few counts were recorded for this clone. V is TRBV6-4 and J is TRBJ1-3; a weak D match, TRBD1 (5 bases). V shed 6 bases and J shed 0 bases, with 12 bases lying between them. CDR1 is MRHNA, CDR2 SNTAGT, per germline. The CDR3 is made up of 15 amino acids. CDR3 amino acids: CASRLQVVSGNTIYF. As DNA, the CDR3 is TGTGCCAGCAGACTACAGGTAGTCTCTGGAAACACCATATATTTT.

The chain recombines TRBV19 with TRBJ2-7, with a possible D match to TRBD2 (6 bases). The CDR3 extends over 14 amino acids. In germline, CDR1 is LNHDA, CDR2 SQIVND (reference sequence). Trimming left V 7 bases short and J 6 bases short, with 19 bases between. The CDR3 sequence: CASTEGTGVSEQYF. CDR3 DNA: TGTGCCAGTACTGAGGGGACGGGGGTCTCCGAGCAGTACTTC.

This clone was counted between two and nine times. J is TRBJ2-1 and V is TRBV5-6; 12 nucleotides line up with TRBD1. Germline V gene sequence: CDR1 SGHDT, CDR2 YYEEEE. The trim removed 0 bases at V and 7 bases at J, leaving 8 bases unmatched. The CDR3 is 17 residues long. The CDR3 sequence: CASSLVGTGGFGNEQFF. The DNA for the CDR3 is TGTGCCAGCAGCTTGGTGGGGACAGGGGGCTTTGGTAATGAGCAGTTCTTC.

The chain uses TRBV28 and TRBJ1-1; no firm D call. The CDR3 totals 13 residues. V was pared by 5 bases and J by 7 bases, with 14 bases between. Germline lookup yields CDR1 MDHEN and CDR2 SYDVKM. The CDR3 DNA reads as TGTGCCAGCAGTCCCCCCCCACTAGTTGAAGCTTTCTTT. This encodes CASSPPPLVEAFF.

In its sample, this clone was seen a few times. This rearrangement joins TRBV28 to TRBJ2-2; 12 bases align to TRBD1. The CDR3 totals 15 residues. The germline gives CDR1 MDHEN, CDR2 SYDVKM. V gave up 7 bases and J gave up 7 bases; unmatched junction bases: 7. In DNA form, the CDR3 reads TGTGCCAGCAAGCGGGACAGGGGGCGGAACGGGGAGCTGTTTTTT. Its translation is CASKRDRGRNGELFF.

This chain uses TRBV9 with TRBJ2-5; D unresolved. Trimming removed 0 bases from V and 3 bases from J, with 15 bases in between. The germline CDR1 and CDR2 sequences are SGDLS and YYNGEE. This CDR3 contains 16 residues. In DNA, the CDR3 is TGTGCCAGCAGCGTAGGAATCTCCTCGGTGGAAGAGACCCAGTACTTC. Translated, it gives CASSVGISSVEETQYF.

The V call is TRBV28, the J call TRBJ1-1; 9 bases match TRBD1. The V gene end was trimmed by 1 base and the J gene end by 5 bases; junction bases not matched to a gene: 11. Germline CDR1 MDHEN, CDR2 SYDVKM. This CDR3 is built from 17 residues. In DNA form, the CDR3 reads TGTGCCAGCAGTTTATCCGGGACAGGGCCCAAGAGGACTGAAGCTTTCTTT. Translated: CASSLSGTGPKRTEAFF.

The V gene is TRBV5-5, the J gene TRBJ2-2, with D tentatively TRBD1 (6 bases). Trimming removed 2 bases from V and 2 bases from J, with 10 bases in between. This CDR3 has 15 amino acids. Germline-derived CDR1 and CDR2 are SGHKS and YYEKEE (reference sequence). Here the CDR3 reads CASSFKQGNTGELFF. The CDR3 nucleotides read TGTGCCAGCAGCTTTAAACAGGGAAACACCGGGGAGCTGTTTTTT.

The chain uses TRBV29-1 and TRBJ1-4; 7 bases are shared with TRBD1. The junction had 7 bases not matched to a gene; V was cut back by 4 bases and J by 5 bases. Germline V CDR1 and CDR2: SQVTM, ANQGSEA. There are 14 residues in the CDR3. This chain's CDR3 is CSVGAGGQNEKLFF. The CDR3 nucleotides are TGCAGCGTTGGGGCAGGGGGTCAAAATGAAAAACTGTTTTTT.

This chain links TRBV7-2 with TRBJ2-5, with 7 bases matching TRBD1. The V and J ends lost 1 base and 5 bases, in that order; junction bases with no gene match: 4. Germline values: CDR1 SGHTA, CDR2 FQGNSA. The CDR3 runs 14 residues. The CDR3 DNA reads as TGTGCCAGCAGCTTAGTCAGGGGGATGGAGACCCAGTACTTC. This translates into CASSLVRGMETQYF.

The CDR3 DNA reads TGCGCCAGCAGCATTGGGGCAGGGGCCACAAATTCACCCCTCCACTTT. This gives the protein CASSIGAGATNSPLHF. This rearrangement joins TRBV5-1 to TRBJ1-6; a possible D gene is TRBD1 (6 bases). V lost 4 bases and J lost 7, with 18 bases in between. Per the germline V gene, CDR1 is SGHRS and CDR2 is YFSETQ. The CDR3 is made up of 16 amino acids.

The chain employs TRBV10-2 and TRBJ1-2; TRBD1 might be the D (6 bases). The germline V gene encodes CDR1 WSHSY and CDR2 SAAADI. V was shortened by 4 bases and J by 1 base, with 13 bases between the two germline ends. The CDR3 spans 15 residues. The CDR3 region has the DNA TGCGCCAGCAGTGTAAATCCACAGGGTAACTATGGCTACACCTTC. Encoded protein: CASSVNPQGNYGYTF.

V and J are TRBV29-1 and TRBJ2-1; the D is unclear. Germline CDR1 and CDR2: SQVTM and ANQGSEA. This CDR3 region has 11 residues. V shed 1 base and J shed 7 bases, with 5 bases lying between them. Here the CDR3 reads CSVEGRNEQFF. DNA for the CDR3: TGCAGCGTTGAAGGGCGGAATGAGCAGTTCTTC.

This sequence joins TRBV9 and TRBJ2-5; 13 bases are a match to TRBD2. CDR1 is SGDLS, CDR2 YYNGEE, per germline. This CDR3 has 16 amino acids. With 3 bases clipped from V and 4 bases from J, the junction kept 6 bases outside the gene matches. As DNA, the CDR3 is TGTGCCAGCAGCGCACGGACTAGCGGGAGTATAGAGACCCAGTACTTC. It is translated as CASSARTSGSIETQYF.

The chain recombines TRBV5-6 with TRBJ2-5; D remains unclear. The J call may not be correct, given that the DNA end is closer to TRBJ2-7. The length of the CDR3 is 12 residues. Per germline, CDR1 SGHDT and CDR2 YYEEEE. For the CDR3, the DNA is TGTGCCAGCAGCTTGCGAGTCTACGAGCAGTACTTC. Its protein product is CASSLRVYEQYF.

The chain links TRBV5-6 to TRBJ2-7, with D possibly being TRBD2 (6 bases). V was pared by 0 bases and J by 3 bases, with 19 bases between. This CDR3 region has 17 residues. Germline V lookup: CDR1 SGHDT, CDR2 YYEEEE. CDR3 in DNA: TGTGCCAGCAGCTTGGCCCCTTGGGGGGAGCAGATCTACGAGCAGTACTTC. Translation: CASSLAPWGEQIYEQYF.

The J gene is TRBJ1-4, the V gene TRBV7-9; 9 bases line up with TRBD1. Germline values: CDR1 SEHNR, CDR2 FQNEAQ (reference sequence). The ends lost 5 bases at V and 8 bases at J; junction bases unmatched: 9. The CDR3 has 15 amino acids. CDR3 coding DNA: TGTGCCAGCAGCCCGTGGACAGGGGCAGGGGAAAAACTGTTTTTT. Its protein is CASSPWTGAGEKLFF. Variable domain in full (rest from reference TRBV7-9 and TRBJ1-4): DTGVSQNPRHKITKRGQNVTFRCDPISEHNRLYWYRQTLGQGPEFLTYFQNEAQLEKSRLLSDRFSAERPKGSFSTLEIQRTEQGDSAMYLCASSPWTGAGEKLFFGSGTQLSVL.

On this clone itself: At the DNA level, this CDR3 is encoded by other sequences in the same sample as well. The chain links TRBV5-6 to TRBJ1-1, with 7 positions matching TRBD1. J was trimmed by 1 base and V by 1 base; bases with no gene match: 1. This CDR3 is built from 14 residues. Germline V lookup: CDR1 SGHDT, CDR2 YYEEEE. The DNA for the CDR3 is TGTGCCAGCAGCTTGAGGGACAGGAACACTGAAGCTTTCTTT. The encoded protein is CASSLRDRNTEAFF.

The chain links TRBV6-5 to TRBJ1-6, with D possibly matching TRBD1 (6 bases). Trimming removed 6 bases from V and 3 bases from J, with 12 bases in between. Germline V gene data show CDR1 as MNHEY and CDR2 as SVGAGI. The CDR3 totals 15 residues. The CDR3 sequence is CASSPGQIYNSPLHF. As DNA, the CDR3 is TGTGCCAGCAGCCCTGGACAGATCTATAATTCACCCCTCCACTTT.

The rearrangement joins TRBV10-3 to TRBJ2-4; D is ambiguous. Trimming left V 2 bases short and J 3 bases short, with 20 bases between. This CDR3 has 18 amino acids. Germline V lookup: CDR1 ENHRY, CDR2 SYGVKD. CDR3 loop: CAISEAGSQLSGKNIQYF. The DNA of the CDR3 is TGTGCCATCAGTGAGGCCGGCTCGCAACTTTCGGGCAAAAACATTCAGTACTTC.

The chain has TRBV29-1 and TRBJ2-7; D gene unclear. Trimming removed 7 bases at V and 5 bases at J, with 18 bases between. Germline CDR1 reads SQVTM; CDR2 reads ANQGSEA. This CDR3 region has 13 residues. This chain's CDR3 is CSGGFAGSNEQYF. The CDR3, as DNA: TGCAGCGGAGGTTTCGCCGGAAGTAACGAGCAGTACTTC.

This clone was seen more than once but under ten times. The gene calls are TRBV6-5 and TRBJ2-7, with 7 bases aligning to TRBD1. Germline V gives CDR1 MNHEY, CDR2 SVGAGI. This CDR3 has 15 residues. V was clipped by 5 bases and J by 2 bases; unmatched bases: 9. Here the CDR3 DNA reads TGTGCCAGCAGTCCCAGTTGGGACAGAACCTACGAGCAGTACTTC. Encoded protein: CASSPSWDRTYEQYF.

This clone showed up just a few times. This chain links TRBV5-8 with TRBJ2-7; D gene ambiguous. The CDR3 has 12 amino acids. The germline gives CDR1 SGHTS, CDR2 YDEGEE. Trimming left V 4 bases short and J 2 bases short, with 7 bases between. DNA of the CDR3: TGTGCCAGCAGCACGCTAACCTACGAGCAGTACTTC. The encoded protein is CASSTLTYEQYF.

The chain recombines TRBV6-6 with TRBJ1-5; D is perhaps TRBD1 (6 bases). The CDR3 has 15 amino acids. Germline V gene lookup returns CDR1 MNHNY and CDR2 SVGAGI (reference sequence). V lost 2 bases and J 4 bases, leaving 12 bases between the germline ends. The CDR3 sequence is CASSYLQGENQPQHF. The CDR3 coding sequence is TGTGCCAGCAGTTACCTACAGGGCGAGAATCAGCCCCAGCATTTT.

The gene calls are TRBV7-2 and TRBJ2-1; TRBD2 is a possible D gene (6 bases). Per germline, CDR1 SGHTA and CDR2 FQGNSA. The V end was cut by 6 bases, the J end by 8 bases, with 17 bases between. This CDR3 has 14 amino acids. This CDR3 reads CASSIGAGWDEQFF. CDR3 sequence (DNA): TGTGCCAGCAGTATCGGGGCGGGGTGGGATGAGCAGTTCTTC.

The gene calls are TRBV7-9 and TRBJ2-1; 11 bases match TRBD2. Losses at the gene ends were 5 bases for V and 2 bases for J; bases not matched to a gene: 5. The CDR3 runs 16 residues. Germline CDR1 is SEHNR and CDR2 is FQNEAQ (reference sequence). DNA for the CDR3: TGTGCCAGCAGCGAGACTAGCGGGATTACCTACAATGAGCAGTTCTTC. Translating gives CASSETSGITYNEQFF.

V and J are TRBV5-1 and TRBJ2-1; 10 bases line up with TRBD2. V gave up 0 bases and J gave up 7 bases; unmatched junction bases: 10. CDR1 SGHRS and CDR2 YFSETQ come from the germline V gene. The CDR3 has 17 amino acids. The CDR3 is CASSLEGSGGARNEQFF. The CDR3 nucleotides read TGCGCCAGCAGCTTGGAAGGGAGCGGGGGGGCCCGGAATGAGCAGTTCTTC.

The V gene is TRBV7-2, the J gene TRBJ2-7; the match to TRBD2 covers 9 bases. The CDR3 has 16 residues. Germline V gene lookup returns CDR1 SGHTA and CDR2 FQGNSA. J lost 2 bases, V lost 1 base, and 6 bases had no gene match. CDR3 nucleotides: TGTGCCAGCAGCTTAGTGTCTAGCGGGGACCCCTACGAGCAGTACTTC. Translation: CASSLVSSGDPYEQYF.

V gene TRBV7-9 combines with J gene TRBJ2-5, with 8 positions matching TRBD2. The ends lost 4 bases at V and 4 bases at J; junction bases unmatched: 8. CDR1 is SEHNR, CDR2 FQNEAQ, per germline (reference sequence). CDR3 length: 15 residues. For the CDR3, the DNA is TGTGCCAGCAGCTCAGTAGCGGGGCGCGGAGAGACCCAGTACTTC. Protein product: CASSSVAGRGETQYF.

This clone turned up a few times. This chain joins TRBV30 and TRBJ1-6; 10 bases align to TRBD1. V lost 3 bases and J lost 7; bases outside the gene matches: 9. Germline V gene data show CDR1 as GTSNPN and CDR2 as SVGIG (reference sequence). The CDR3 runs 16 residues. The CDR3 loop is CAWSQTGGALNSPLHF. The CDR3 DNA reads TGTGCCTGGAGCCAGACAGGGGGCGCGCTCAATTCACCCCTCCACTTT. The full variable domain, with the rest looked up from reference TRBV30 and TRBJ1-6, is SQTIHQWPATLVQPVGSPLSLECTVEGTSNPNLYWYRQAAGRGLQLLFYSVGIGQISSEVPQNLSASRPQDRQFILSSKKLLLSDSGFYLCAWSQTGGALNSPLHFGNGTRLTVT.

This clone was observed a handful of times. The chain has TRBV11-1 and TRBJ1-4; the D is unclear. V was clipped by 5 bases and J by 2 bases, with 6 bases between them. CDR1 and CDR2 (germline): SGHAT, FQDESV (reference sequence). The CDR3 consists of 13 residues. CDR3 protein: CASSGRTNEKLFF. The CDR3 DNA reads TGTGCCAGCAGCGGGAGGACTAATGAAAAACTGTTTTTT.

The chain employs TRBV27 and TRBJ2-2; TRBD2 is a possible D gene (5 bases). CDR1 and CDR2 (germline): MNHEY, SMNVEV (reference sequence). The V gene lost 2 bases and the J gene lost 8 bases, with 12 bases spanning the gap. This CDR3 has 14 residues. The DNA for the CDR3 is TGTGCCAGCAGTTTAGCTAGCCCCACTGGGGAGCTGTTTTTT. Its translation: CASSLASPTGELFF.